Listed below are T cell receptor beta chains from one sample, sequenced in a study of T cell responses to AZD1222 COVID-19 vaccine. Only in-frame clones appear in the TCRdb table, and some are missing; sequencing was by immunoSEQ multiplex PCR. The sample holds roughly 110,000 clones, about 90% seen once. This specimen consisted of peripheral blood, obtained on day 0 of AZD1222 vaccination. The receptors stem from an adult in good health. Each CDR3 is given with its conserved first and last residue. D genes are given only for firm matches. Size is stated for part of the rows, as once, few or many counts, or as a class when the clone is expanded.

cdr3_aa: CASRSLTAGNTIYF; cdr3_nt: TGTGCCAGCAGGAGCCTCACCGCGGGGAACACCATATATTTT; j_call: TRBJ1-3; clone_size: NA; d_call: NA; v_call: TRBV2
cdr3_aa: CASSESDEQFF; cdr3_nt: TGTGCCAGCAGTGAATCGGATGAGCAGTTCTTC; j_call: TRBJ2-1; clone_size: NA; d_call: NA; v_call: TRBV25-1
cdr3_aa: CASSLGAGQTYGYTF; cdr3_nt: TGTGCCAGCAGCTTAGGAGCGGGACAGACCTATGGCTACACCTTC; j_call: TRBJ1-2; clone_size: NA; d_call: TRBD1; v_call: TRBV7-9
cdr3_aa: CASSLVGQNTEAFF; cdr3_nt: TGTGCCAGCAGCTTAGTTGGGCAGAACACTGAAGCTTTCTTT; j_call: TRBJ1-1; clone_size: once; d_call: NA; v_call: TRBV11-2
cdr3_aa: CASSLRQGMVNEQFF; cdr3_nt: TGTGCCAGCAGCTTAAGACAGGGGATGGTCAATGAGCAGTTCTTC; j_call: TRBJ2-1; clone_size: NA; d_call: TRBD1; v_call: TRBV7-3
cdr3_aa: CASSGEVNSGANVLTF; cdr3_nt: TGTGCCAGCAGCGGGGAGGTGAACTCTGGGGCCAACGTCCTGACTTTC; j_call: TRBJ2-6; clone_size: NA; d_call: NA; v_call: TRBV9
cdr3_aa: CATARGTDTQYF; cdr3_nt: TGTGCCACCGCGCGGGGCACAGATACGCAGTATTTT; j_call: TRBJ2-3; clone_size: NA; d_call: NA; v_call: TRBV24-1
cdr3_aa: CAVTRLAVTTDTQYF; cdr3_nt: TGTGCCGTTACAAGACTAGCGGTAACCACAGATACGCAGTATTTT; j_call: TRBJ2-3; clone_size: NA; d_call: TRBD2; v_call: TRBV5-4
cdr3_aa: CASSIGTAIQETQYF; cdr3_nt: TGTGCCAGCAGCATAGGGACAGCCATCCAAGAGACCCAGTACTTC; j_call: TRBJ2-5; clone_size: NA; d_call: TRBD1; v_call: TRBV5-4
cdr3_aa: CASSQDGQLNTEAFF; cdr3_nt: TGTGCCAGCAGCCAAGACGGACAGTTGAACACTGAAGCTTTCTTT; j_call: TRBJ1-1; clone_size: NA; d_call: NA; v_call: TRBV3-1/TRBV3-2
cdr3_aa: CSVDRAHYEQYF; cdr3_nt: TGCAGCGTTGACAGGGCCCACTACGAGCAGTACTTC; j_call: TRBJ2-7; clone_size: once; d_call: NA; v_call: TRBV29-1
cdr3_aa: CASSENRAPNQPQHF; cdr3_nt: TGCGCCAGCAGCGAAAACCGGGCCCCGAATCAGCCCCAGCATTTT; j_call: TRBJ1-5; clone_size: NA; d_call: NA; v_call: TRBV4-1
cdr3_aa: CATSETGTSEAFF; cdr3_nt: TGTGCCACCAGTGAGACTGGGACATCTGAAGCTTTCTTT; j_call: TRBJ1-1; clone_size: few; d_call: NA; v_call: TRBV24-1
cdr3_aa: CASSQSETYEQYF; cdr3_nt: TGTGCCAGCAGCCAATCTGAGACCTACGAGCAGTACTTC; j_call: TRBJ2-7; clone_size: NA; d_call: NA; v_call: TRBV3-1/TRBV3-2
cdr3_aa: CASSSRTGRGNDQPQHF; cdr3_nt: TGTGCCAGTAGTTCCCGGACAGGTAGGGGAAATGATCAGCCCCAGCATTTT; j_call: TRBJ1-5; clone_size: NA; d_call: TRBD1; v_call: TRBV19
cdr3_aa: CATSDGAGFYEQFF; cdr3_nt: TGTGCCACCAGCGATGGGGCGGGATTCTATGAGCAGTTCTTC; j_call: TRBJ2-1; clone_size: NA; d_call: NA; v_call: TRBV24-1
cdr3_aa: CASTIRVAGVTGELFF; cdr3_nt: TGTGCCAGTACCATTAGGGTAGCGGGAGTCACCGGGGAGCTGTTTTTT; j_call: TRBJ2-2; clone_size: NA; d_call: TRBD2; v_call: TRBV19